The T cell receptor beta chain under discussion was sequenced for a study of T cells in Graves' hyperthyroidism and ophthalmopathy (dated by TCRdb to the late 2010s). Regarding the complete study: Peripheral blood was sampled at the time of initial diagnosis, prior to any treatment. For training and testing, the 100 or so patients in the discovery cohort were randomly divided in a 7:3 ratio. TCR V-J signatures able to tell the groups apart were searched for in a discovery cohort of 90 to 100 patients, of whom more than 40 had Graves' ophthalmopathy and 55 to 65 had stable Graves' hyperthyroidism. An independent validation cohort of 18 to 20 hyperthyroidism patients and over 15 patients who later progressed to ophthalmopathy tested prospective prediction of ophthalmopathy. The paper describes TCR Vbeta CDR3 sequencing of 135 peripheral blood samples, made up of around 41 ophthalmopathy patients, around 73 hyperthyroidism patients and some 17 progressor patients. Thyroid tissue and blood T-cell repertoires from about six Graves' hyperthyroidism patients were also compared in the study. Following sampling, methimazole starting at 30 mg daily was given to hyperthyroidism patients, and high-dose intravenous methylprednisolone was given to ophthalmopathy patients. What the study reported, not specific to this receptor: During validation, the model predicted progression to ophthalmopathy a median of about 5.9 months ahead of onset, with roughly 65% sensitivity and around 72% specificity. No statistical method was used to set the sample size in advance, and investigators knew the group allocation. Most expanded thyroid clonotypes (frequency above 0.001) were also found in blood, which suggests that blood repertoires may mirror thyroid immune responses. Ophthalmopathy was separated from stable hyperthyroidism by a 13 V-J signature model, with approximately 85% sensitivity and just over 81% specificity obtained in cross-validation and 80%/75% obtained in testing.

Stable Graves' hyperthyroidism was defined as no progression to ophthalmopathy during 18 months of follow-up. Hyperthyroidism patients were newly diagnosed, had a disease duration of under 2 months, and were aged 18 to 65 years. The study excluded patients with uncontrolled infections, other autoimmune diseases, pregnancy or lactation. Diagnoses were established on the basis of clinical symptoms, serum thyroxine and TRAb, thyroid ultrasound, and orbital computed tomography. PBMCs were separated from under 11 ml of fresh peripheral blood using Ficoll-Paque density gradient centrifugation. Total RNA was extracted with Trizol reagent, and quality was checked on an Agilent 2100 Bioanalyzer. At least ten counts were recorded for this clonotype. Its antigen remains unidentified. No much larger clonotype is one base removed from it; base qualities were not supplied. The TCR beta CDR3 regions were amplified from the RNA transcripts. The TCR CDR3 was subjected to a first round of RT-PCR using the HTBI primer set and the Qiagen OneStep RT-PCR kit. A second multiplex PCR round built the libraries, followed by size selection and purification. The libraries were sequenced on an Illumina HiSeq2000 using paired-end 100 bp reads. As for the original processing: SOAPnuke was used to process the raw data, with reads discarded if the reads contained adapters or uncalled bases, had a mean Phred below 15, or lacked an exact constant-primer or identifier match. COPE v1.2.5 was used to merge the high-quality paired reads, and each unique nucleotide sequence was defined as a clonotype. MiTCR v1.1 was used to align clonotypes to the IMGT TRBV, TRBD and TRBJ reference segments. Analysis was restricted to V-J combinations with a frequency above 0.0001, which covered just over 98% of repertoires. A TCS score was defined as the ratio of F50 (clonal expansion) to E x V (chaos), with BLOSUM62-based TCRdist applied between CDR3 peptides within each V-J. Welch's t-statistics and random forest reduced some 510 V-J features to 13, which were used in a naive Bayes classifier (R e1071). Thyroid-blood repertoire similarity was quantified with the Morisita-Horn index. TCRdb reran the public reads through fastp at Q25 and MiXCR, keeping productive beta chains. All rows with the same CDR3 protein become a single entry with the most common DNA and genes. Here the V and J calls rest on TCRdb's processing, not on the authors' analysis. Recorded for this sample are nearly 750,000 distinct CDR3 sequences; over 35% of them occurred a single time. The biggest ten clones account for roughly 31% of the sample.

The sample was blood. The TCR was taken from a woman in her 40s with Graves' hyperthyroidism.

The DNA sequence is given as TGTGCCAGCAGCCACCCCGACCGGGGTTCGGGCTATGGCTACACCTTC. Its protein product is CASSHPDRGSGYGYTF. The sequence joins TRBV7-2 to TRBJ1-2; the D segment cannot be called with confidence. The CDR3 goes from the cysteine to the phenylalanine over 16 residues. Only the CDR3 part of the read is kept: 48 bases, read in frame from the first base. CDR1 and CDR2, looked up from the germline V gene, are SGHTA and FQGNSA. V loses 5 bases of germline sequence and J loses 4 bases, and the interval between the two ends is 20 bases.